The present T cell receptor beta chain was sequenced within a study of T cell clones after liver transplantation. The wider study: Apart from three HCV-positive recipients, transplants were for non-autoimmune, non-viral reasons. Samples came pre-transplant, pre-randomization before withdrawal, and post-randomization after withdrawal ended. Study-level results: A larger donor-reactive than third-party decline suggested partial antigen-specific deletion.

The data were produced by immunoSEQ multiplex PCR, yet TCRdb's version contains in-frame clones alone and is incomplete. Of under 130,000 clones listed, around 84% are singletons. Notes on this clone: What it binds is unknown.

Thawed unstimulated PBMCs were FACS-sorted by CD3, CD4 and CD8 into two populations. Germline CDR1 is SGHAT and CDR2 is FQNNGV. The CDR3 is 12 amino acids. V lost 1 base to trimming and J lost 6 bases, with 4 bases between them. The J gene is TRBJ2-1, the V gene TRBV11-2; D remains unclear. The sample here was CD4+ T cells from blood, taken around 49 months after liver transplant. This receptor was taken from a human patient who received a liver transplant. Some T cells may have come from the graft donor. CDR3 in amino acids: CASSLVVNEQFF. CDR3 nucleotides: TGTGCCAGCAGCTTAGTAGTCAATGAGCAGTTCTTC.